This is a list of T cell receptor beta chains from one sample in a study of T-cell reconstitution after alpha-beta-depleted transplantation in children. Using its own MiXCR run on the PCR reads, TCRdb lists one record per CDR3 protein. The sample shows about 980,000 distinct CDR3 sequences, about 30% of them seen only once. The specimen was PBMCs, mostly from graft donor cells, collected 360 days after TCRalphabeta/CD19-depleted stem cell transplant. These receptors originate from a boy under two years old who had a stem cell transplant for SCID, so the T cells may come from the graft donor. Both conserved end residues are part of each CDR3. The D gene is left open where the match is weak. The listing skips clone size in some rows; elsewhere it reads once, few, many or a size class.

V	J	size	D	DNA	CDR3
TRBV6-1	TRBJ1-4	.	.	TGTGCCTCGCGGGGCAGGGGAAATGAAAAACTGTTTTTT	CASRGRGNEKLFF
TRBV4-2	TRBJ1-1	.	.	TGTGCCAGCAGCCAAGAAAGGGTATCGGCTGAAGCTTTCTTT	CASSQERVSAEAFF
TRBV19	TRBJ1-5	.	.	TGTGCCAGTAGTATGCCGGGGGGCGCTAGCAATCAGCCCCAGCATTTT	CASSMPGGASNQPQHF
TRBV5-1	TRBJ1-3	.	.	TGCGCCAGCAGCCCGGGGGACCTTGTAGGAGGAAACACCATATATTTT	CASSPGDLVGGNTIYF
TRBV7-9	TRBJ1-2	.	.	TGTGCCAGCAGCCCTGCCGGGGGGGTCCCTCACAACTATGGCTACACCTTC	CASSPAGGVPHNYGYTF
TRBV4-1	TRBJ2-4	.	.	TGCGCCAGCAGCCAAACAACAGGGTTTGGTTGGGCCAAAAACATTCAGTACTTC	CASSQTTGFGWAKNIQYF
TRBV15	TRBJ2-1	.	TRBD1	TGTGCCACAACGGGACAGGGTACGGGAAATGAGCAGTTCTTC	CATTGQGTGNEQFF
TRBV7-2	TRBJ2-2	.	.	TGTGCCAGCAGGAAGGGAATACAGGCGCGGAGCACCGGGGAGCTGTTTTTT	CASRKGIQARSTGELFF
TRBV12-3/TRBV12-4	TRBJ2-3	.	TRBD2	TGTGCCAGCACCGTAAGCGGGGGGGTAACAGATACGCAGTATTTT	CASTVSGGVTDTQYF
TRBV15	TRBJ2-1	.	.	TGTGCCACCAGCAGAGATCTGGGGGGCGACTACAATGAGCAGTTCTTC	CATSRDLGGDYNEQFF
TRBV12-3/TRBV12-4	TRBJ2-2	.	.	TGTGCCAGCAACCACAGGGCCGGGGAGCTGTTTTTT	CASNHRAGELFF
TRBV20-1	TRBJ2-1	few	.	TGCAGTGCTAGAAAAGGGGCTGGTTCCGGGCGCAATGAGCAGTTCTTC	CSARKGAGSGRNEQFF
TRBV12-3/TRBV12-4	TRBJ1-3	few	.	TGTGCCAGCACCCACACCGACACCAGCTCTGGAAACACCATATATTTT	CASTHTDTSSGNTIYF
TRBV20-1	TRBJ2-7	.	TRBD1	TGCAGCGGGGGACAGGGCCGTCTCTACGAGCAGTACTTC	CSGGQGRLYEQYF
TRBV24-1	TRBJ1-2	.	.	TGTGCCACCAGTGTTAGGAACCTGCCCGGAGGCTACACCTTC	CATSVRNLPGGYTF
TRBV12-3/TRBV12-4	TRBJ2-1	few	.	TGTGCCAGCACCGAGGGGGGTTCCTACAATGAGCAGTTCTTC	CASTEGGSYNEQFF
TRBV5-1	TRBJ2-7	.	.	TGCGCCAGCAGCTCCCTAGGGGGAGGTTCTCGGAGATACGAGCAGTACTTC	CASSSLGGGSRRYEQYF
TRBV2	TRBJ1-5	few	.	TGTGCCAGCAGTTACTACAGTTTCAATCAGCCCCAGCATTTT	CASSYYSFNQPQHF
TRBV30	TRBJ2-3	.	.	TGTGCCTGGAGTATCGGGACGGTTAAAGATACGCAGTATTTT	CAWSIGTVKDTQYF
TRBV4-1	TRBJ2-4	.	TRBD1	TGCGCCAGCAGCCAAGATCGGACAGGGGTAGCCAAAAACATTCAGTACTTC	CASSQDRTGVAKNIQYF
TRBV5-1	TRBJ2-7	few	.	TGCGCCAGCAGCACGGGACGGAGCTCCTACGAGCAGTACTTC	CASSTGRSSYEQYF
TRBV12-3/TRBV12-4	TRBJ2-5	.	TRBD1	TGTGCCAGCAGGCCCGACAGGGGGAAAGAGACCCAGTACTTC	CASRPDRGKETQYF
TRBV9	TRBJ2-2	.	.	TGTGCCAGCAGCCCCCCCGACAGGAAGGGGGATACCGGGGAGCTGTTTTTT	CASSPPDRKGDTGELFF
TRBV10-3	TRBJ1-2	few	.	TGTGCCATCAGGGGCCCCCGCAGCCAACATAACTATGGCTACACCTTC	CAIRGPRSQHNYGYTF
TRBV5-6	TRBJ2-1	few	TRBD2	TGTGCCAGCAGCTTTATAGCGGGGCACTACAATGAGCAGTTCTTC	CASSFIAGHYNEQFF
TRBV6-2/TRBV6-3	TRBJ2-7	.	.	TGTGCCAGCAGTTACTCGGGGACAAAGAAGTACTTC	CASSYSGTKKYF
TRBV11-1	TRBJ1-1	.	.	TGTGCCAGCAGCTTGGGCAGGCGGGAGATGAACACTGAAGCTTTCTTT	CASSLGRREMNTEAFF
TRBV5-5	TRBJ1-5	.	TRBD1	TGTGCCAGCAGCCCCATAACAGGGGGGGGTAATCAGCCCCAGCATTTT	CASSPITGGGNQPQHF
TRBV6-1	TRBJ2-3	.	.	TGTGCCAGCAGTAAGGGGGGTCCCGGCGCGCAGTATTTT	CASSKGGPGAQYF
TRBV20-1	TRBJ1-5	few	TRBD1	TGCAGTGTATCCCGGGACAGGAACTATCAGCCCCAGCATTTT	CSVSRDRNYQPQHF
TRBV27	TRBJ2-7	few	TRBD1	TGTGCCAGCAGGAAGACCGGGACAGGTCCCTACGAGCAGTACTTC	CASRKTGTGPYEQYF
TRBV5-4	TRBJ2-5	.	.	TGTGCCAGCAGCCCAGTAGGGGGGGAGACCCAGTACTTC	CASSPVGGETQYF
TRBV12-3/TRBV12-4	TRBJ2-1	.	TRBD1	TGTGCCAGCAGTTTAGTGGACAGGGGGCGTAGGGACGAGCAGTTCTTC	CASSLVDRGRRDEQFF
TRBV11-2	TRBJ2-5	once	.	TGTGCCAGCAGCTTCGGACTAATATCCCAAGAGACCCAGTACTTC	CASSFGLISQETQYF
TRBV20-1	TRBJ2-1	.	.	TGCAGTGCTAGATGGCCGAGGGCCACCCACAATGAGCAGTTCTTC	CSARWPRATHNEQFF
TRBV15	TRBJ2-3	few	.	TGTGCCACCAGCAGAGATGGTCTAGCAAGCACAGATACGCAGTATTTT	CATSRDGLASTDTQYF
TRBV20-1	TRBJ2-7	.	.	TGCAGTGCTAGACAAAAGACAGAGGCCTACGAGCAGTACTTC	CSARQKTEAYEQYF
TRBV7-9	TRBJ2-7	.	.	TGTGCCAGCAGCTTAGAGTCCCATACCTACGAGCAGTACTTC	CASSLESHTYEQYF
TRBV11-1	TRBJ1-1	few	TRBD1	TGTGCCAGCAGCCGCGCTTCAAACCGGGACAGGGTGAACACTGAAGCTTTCTTT	CASSRASNRDRVNTEAFF
TRBV6-1	TRBJ1-1	.	TRBD1	TGTGCCAGCAGATTGACAGGGGGATGGGAGACTGAAGCTTTCTTT	CASRLTGGWETEAFF
TRBV20-1	TRBJ2-1	few	.	TGCAGTGCTATTGGGGTCGACCCTTACAATGAGCAGTTCTTC	CSAIGVDPYNEQFF
TRBV29-1	TRBJ1-1	once	.	TGCAGCGTTAGGAATCGGATAGCCTTGAACACTGAAGCTTTCTTT	CSVRNRIALNTEAFF
TRBV3-1	TRBJ1-5	once	.	TGTGCCAGCAGCCAACCCGGGGCGAAAACAAGCAATCAGCCCCAGCATTTT	CASSQPGAKTSNQPQHF
TRBV7-3	TRBJ2-7	.	TRBD2	TGTGCCAGCAGCTTTGGACTAGCGGGGGTCTACGAGCAGTACTTC	CASSFGLAGVYEQYF
TRBV7-2	TRBJ1-5	.	.	TGTGCCAGCAGGACCGACCCCGACAATCAGCCCCAGCATTTT	CASRTDPDNQPQHF